This entry features one T cell receptor (beta chain) sequence. Its specificity is unknown. There are 15 residues in the CDR3. Germline CDR1 is ENHRY and CDR2 is SYGVKD. Trimming at V came to 4 bases and at J to 5 bases, leaving 7 bases not matched to a gene. TCRdb independently ran MiXCR on the 5' RACE reads; one entry per CDR3 protein. The repertoire includes more than 250,000 distinct CDR3 sequences, around a tenth of them detected once, and more than 7% sits in the top ten. These data originate in a study of CD8 T cells in ankylosing spondylitis. Study observations and caveats: A subset of motif variants has previously been described in the synovial fluid and blood of reactive arthritis. A TCR beta motif of roughly 8 highly homologous variants seemed to mark ankylosing spondylitis blood.

The chain has TRBV10-3 and TRBJ2-5; 10 positions match TRBD2. Source material: blood, either unsorted or a sorted T cell fraction (not recorded which). The source is a female donor with ankylosing spondylitis or in good health (not recorded which). The CDR3 here is CAISVLAGGGETQYF. The CDR3 coding sequence is TGTGCCATCAGTGTTTTAGCGGGAGGAGGCGAGACCCAGTACTTC.